These 9 T cell receptor beta chains were all obtained from the same sample, sequenced in a study of OX40 agonist ivuxolimab in advanced cancers. TCRdb's table, derived via immunoSEQ multiplex PCR, lists solely in-frame clones and lacks some. Here the sample spans over 25,000 clones, around 88% being singletons. The sample consisted of CD4+ or CD8+ T cells sorted from blood, taken in a trial of the OX40 agonist ivuxolimab. These receptors were taken from an adult with an advanced solid tumor such as melanoma, head and neck, liver or kidney cancer.

This clone was recorded a few times. This chain links TRBV7-3 with TRBJ2-2; the D is unclear. V was pared by 5 bases and J by 3 bases, with 4 bases between. The CDR3 sequence is 12 residues long. The germline gives CDR1 SGHTA, CDR2 FQGTGA. In DNA, the CDR3 is TGTGCCAGCAGCACTTACACCGGGGAGCTGTTTTTT. Translation gives CASSTYTGELFF.

In its sample, this clone was seen once. This chain connects TRBV7-2 to TRBJ2-7, with D unclear. The germline V gene has CDR1 SGHTA and CDR2 FQGNSA. V lost 0 bases and J 2 bases, leaving 11 bases between the germline ends. The CDR3 sequence is 15 residues long. The CDR3 nucleotides are TGTGCCAGCAGCTTAGCGAAAAACCCAACCTACGAGCAGTACTTC. This encodes CASSLAKNPTYEQYF.

This sequence joins TRBV6-5 and TRBJ2-7; D is ambiguous. V was shortened by 5 bases and J by 6 bases, with 11 bases between the two germline ends. The CDR3 has 12 amino acids. From germline, CDR1 is MNHEY and CDR2 SVGAGI. The CDR3 is CASSPRRGEQYF. The CDR3 DNA reads TGTGCCAGCAGTCCCCGACGAGGCGAGCAGTACTTC.

The chain couples TRBV27 to TRBJ2-7; D gene uncertain. The germline CDR1 and CDR2 sequences are MNHEY and SMNVEV (reference sequence). The V gene lost 8 bases and the J gene lost 2 bases, with 13 bases spanning the gap. The CDR3 is 13 residues long. The CDR3 nucleotides are TGTGCCAGCCGGCCCCTTGGGACCTACGAGCAGTACTTC. Its translation is CASRPLGTYEQYF.

The chain joins TRBV28 to TRBJ1-2; D ambiguous. Trimming left V 2 bases short and J 4 bases short, with 11 bases between. This CDR3 spans 14 amino acids. The germline V gene encodes CDR1 MDHEN and CDR2 SYDVKM. The CDR3, as DNA: TGTGCCAGCAGTTTAGTTGCGGCGTCCTATGGCTACACCTTC. This gives the protein CASSLVAASYGYTF.

On this clone itself: At one end, the junction sequence differs from germline, possibly due to a read error. The chain is built from TRBV2 and TRBJ2-7; D is possibly TRBD1 (6 bases). From germline, CDR1 is SNHLY and CDR2 FYNNEI. CDR3 length: 9 amino acids. The CDR3 here is CASSAAGDF. As DNA, the CDR3 is TGTGCCAGCAGTGCGGCAGGGGATTTC.

The V and J genes are TRBV29-1 and TRBJ2-1; no firm D call. This CDR3 comprises 13 residues. V was cut by 4 bases and J by 6 bases, with 13 bases left in between. Germline V gene data show CDR1 as SQVTM and CDR2 as ANQGSEA. The CDR3 loop reads CSVAGTRVNEQFF. The CDR3 DNA follows: TGCAGCGTTGCCGGTACAAGGGTCAATGAGCAGTTCTTC.

The V call is TRBV9, the J call TRBJ2-1; TRBD2 matches at 16 bases. With 3 bases clipped from V and 12 bases from J, the junction kept 6 bases outside the gene matches. Germline CDR1 reads SGDLS; CDR2 reads YYNGEE. CDR3 length: 15 amino acids. For the CDR3, the DNA is TGTGCCAGCAGCGGGGGACTAGCGGGAGGGCAGGGGCAGTTCTTC. Protein sequence: CASSGGLAGGQGQFF.

This clone was detected only a few times. The chain combines TRBV27 with TRBJ2-7; no firm D call. Per the germline V gene, CDR1 is MNHEY and CDR2 is SMNVEV (reference sequence). With 8 bases removed from V and 0 bases from J, the gap between germline ends came to 14 bases. CDR3 length: 14 residues. The CDR3 reads CASGGPASSYEQYF. DNA for the CDR3: TGTGCCAGCGGTGGACCGGCGAGCTCCTACGAGCAGTACTTC.